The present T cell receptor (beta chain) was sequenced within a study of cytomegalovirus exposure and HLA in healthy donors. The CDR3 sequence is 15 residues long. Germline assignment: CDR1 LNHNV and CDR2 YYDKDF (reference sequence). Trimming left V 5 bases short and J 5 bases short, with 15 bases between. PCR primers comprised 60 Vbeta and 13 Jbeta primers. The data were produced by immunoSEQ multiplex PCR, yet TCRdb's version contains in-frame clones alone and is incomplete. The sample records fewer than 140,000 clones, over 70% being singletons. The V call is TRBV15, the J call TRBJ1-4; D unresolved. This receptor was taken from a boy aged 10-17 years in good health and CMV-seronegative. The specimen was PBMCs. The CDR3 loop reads CATSRELSGNEKLFF. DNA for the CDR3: TGTGCCACCAGCCGGGAGTTGTCGGGCAATGAAAAACTGTTTTTT.